This T cell receptor (beta chain) was identified during a study of T-cell reconstitution after alpha-beta-depleted transplantation in children. Study outcomes and limitations: Several hundred expanded graft clones reportedly supplied alpha-beta T cells about two months after transplant. It was surviving recipient T cells and thymic progenitors that gave some patients high TCRbeta diversity at day 60.

This CDR3 comprises 13 residues. Trimming removed 5 bases from V and 2 bases from J, with 13 bases in between. CDR1 is DFQATT and CDR2 is SNEGSKA in the germline V gene (reference sequence). TCRbeta library construction was performed incorporating unique molecular identifiers. MiXCR, applied by TCRdb to the PCR reads, yields one record per CDR3 protein. The data contain roughly 280,000 distinct CDR3 sequences, around a tenth of them singletons. At least ten counts were recorded for this clonotype. Its antigen remains unknown. The chain links TRBV20-1 to TRBJ2-7; D perhaps matches TRBD1 (5 bases). The sample consisted of peripheral blood, taken 180 days after TCRalphabeta/CD19-depleted stem cell transplant. The TCR was taken from a male patient aged 2-10 years who had a stem cell transplant for chronic granulomatous disease, so the T cells may come from the graft donor. Here the CDR3 reads CSAWVTAAYEQYF. CDR3 DNA: TGCAGTGCTTGGGTGACAGCAGCCTACGAGCAGTACTTC.